The source of this T cell receptor (beta chain) is a study of blood T cell repertoires in COVID-19. Study in general: COVID-19 samples, acute and convalescent, were from the United States, Italy and Spain.

Losses at the gene ends were 1 base for V and 1 base for J; bases not matched to a gene: 6. Germline lookup yields CDR1 MGHDK and CDR2 SYGVNS. The CDR3 is made up of 17 amino acids. Measured with immunoSEQ multiplex PCR; TCRdb has only the in-frame clones, and not every one. This table holds roughly 300,000 clones, about 85% found once. Cohort 3 recovered donors had two negative PCRs, clearance, or symptom resolution. The material sequenced was PBMCs or T cells enriched from blood (not recorded which). The sequence was obtained from a woman in her fifties or sixties who had recovered from COVID-19. The chain carries TRBV25-1 and TRBJ2-1; 8 bases fit TRBD2. CDR3 DNA: TGTGCCAGCAGTGAATTCATAACTAGCGGTTCCTACAATGAGCAGTTCTTC. Translation: CASSEFITSGSYNEQFF.